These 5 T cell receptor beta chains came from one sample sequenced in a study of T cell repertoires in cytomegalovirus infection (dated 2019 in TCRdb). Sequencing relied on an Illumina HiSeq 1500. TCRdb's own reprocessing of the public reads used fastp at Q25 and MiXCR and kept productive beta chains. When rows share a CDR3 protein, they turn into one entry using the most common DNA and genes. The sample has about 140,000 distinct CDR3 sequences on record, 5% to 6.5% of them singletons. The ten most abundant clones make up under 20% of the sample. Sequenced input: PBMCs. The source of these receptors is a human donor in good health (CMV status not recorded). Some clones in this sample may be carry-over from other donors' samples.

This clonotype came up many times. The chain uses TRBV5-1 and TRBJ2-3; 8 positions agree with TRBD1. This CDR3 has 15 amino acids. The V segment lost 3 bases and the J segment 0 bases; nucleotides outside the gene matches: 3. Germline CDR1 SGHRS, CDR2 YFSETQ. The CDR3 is CASSSGGASTDTQYF. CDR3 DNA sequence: TGCGCCAGCAGCTCAGGGGGCGCGAGCACAGATACGCAGTATTTT.

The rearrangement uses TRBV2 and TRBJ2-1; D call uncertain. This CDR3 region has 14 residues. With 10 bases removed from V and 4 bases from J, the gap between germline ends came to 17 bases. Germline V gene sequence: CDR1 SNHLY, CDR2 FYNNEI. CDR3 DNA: TGTGCCATCCTACTTCGCCCTGCGTACAATGAGCAGTTCTTC. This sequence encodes CAILLRPAYNEQFF.

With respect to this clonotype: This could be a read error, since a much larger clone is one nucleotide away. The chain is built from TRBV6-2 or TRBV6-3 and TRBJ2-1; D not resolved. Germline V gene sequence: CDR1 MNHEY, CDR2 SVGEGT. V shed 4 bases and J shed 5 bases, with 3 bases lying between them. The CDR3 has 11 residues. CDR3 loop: CASSWDNEQFF. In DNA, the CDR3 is TGTGCCAGCAGTTGGGACAATGAGCAGTTCTTC.

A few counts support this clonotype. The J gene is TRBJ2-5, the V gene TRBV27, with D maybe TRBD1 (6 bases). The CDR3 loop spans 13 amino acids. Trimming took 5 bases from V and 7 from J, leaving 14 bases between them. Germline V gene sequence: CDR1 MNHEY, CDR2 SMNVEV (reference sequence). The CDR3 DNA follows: TGTGCCAGCAGTACAGGGCTTACCGGGACCCAGTACTTC. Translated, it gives CASSTGLTGTQYF.

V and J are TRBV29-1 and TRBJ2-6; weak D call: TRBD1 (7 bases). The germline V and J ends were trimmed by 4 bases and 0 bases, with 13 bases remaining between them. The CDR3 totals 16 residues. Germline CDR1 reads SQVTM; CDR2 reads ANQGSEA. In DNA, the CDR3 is TGCAGCGTTGGCGGGGACAGTCGCTCTGGGGCCAACGTCCTGACTTTC. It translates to CSVGGDSRSGANVLTF.